The rows below give T cell receptor beta chains drawn from one sample of a study of Ad26.COV2.S vaccination and SARS-CoV-2 variants. Assay used: immunoSEQ multiplex PCR; TCRdb lists only in-frame clones, some missing. The table includes roughly 250,000 clones, approximately 88% detected once. The sample in question was peripheral blood, obtained in a trial of Ad26.COV2.S vaccine versus placebo. These receptors originate from a person between 18 and 60 years old who received the Ad26.COV2.S COVID-19 vaccine or a placebo. The CDR3 runs from the conserved cysteine through the conserved F or W. A D gene is named only where the DNA matches it firmly. Clone sizes are given selectively: once, few, many, or a class where the clone is expanded.

CDR3aa: CASSYPWGLSSYEQYF; CDR3nt: TGTGCCAGCAGTTACCCATGGGGGCTGAGCTCCTACGAGCAGTACTTC; v_gene: TRBV6-2/TRBV6-3; j_gene: TRBJ2-7; abundance: once; d_gene: -
CDR3aa: CASSSLAPNTEAFF; CDR3nt: TGTGCCAGTAGTAGTCTCGCCCCGAACACTGAAGCTTTCTTT; v_gene: TRBV19; j_gene: TRBJ1-1; abundance: few; d_gene: -
CDR3aa: CASSLMKGSNQPQHF; CDR3nt: TGTGCCAGCAGCTTAATGAAGGGTAGCAATCAGCCCCAGCATTTT; v_gene: TRBV7-2; j_gene: TRBJ1-5; abundance: -; d_gene: -
CDR3aa: CASSLGLTGLGYTF; CDR3nt: TGTGCCAGCAGCTTAGGGCTGACAGGTCTTGGCTACACCTTC; v_gene: TRBV7-8; j_gene: TRBJ1-2; abundance: -; d_gene: -
CDR3aa: CASSPGPNIKQYF; CDR3nt: TGTGCCAGCAGTCCGGGACCGAACATTAAGCAGTACTTC; v_gene: TRBV27; j_gene: TRBJ2-7; abundance: -; d_gene: -
CDR3aa: CASTLRERGGRDTQYF; CDR3nt: TGTGCCAGCACCCTAAGGGAACGGGGAGGTAGGGATACGCAGTATTTT; v_gene: TRBV5-4; j_gene: TRBJ2-3; abundance: -; d_gene: -
CDR3aa: CATSDSLANDRDNSPLHF; CDR3nt: TGTGCCACCAGTGATTCTTTGGCGAATGACAGGGATAATTCACCCCTCCACTTT; v_gene: TRBV24-1; j_gene: TRBJ1-6; abundance: -; d_gene: TRBD1
CDR3aa: CASSMAVRWGTQYF; CDR3nt: TGTGCCAGCAGCATGGCGGTTCGGTGGGGCACGCAGTATTTT; v_gene: TRBV5-6; j_gene: TRBJ2-3; abundance: once; d_gene: -
CDR3aa: CASSPVGGASSYNSPLHF; CDR3nt: TGTGCCAGCAGCCCGGTCGGGGGGGCTAGCTCCTATAATTCACCCCTCCACTTT; v_gene: TRBV7-8; j_gene: TRBJ1-6; abundance: -; d_gene: -
CDR3aa: CASSSSRVRSYNEQFF; CDR3nt: TGTGCCAGCAGTTCTTCCAGGGTCCGCTCCTACAATGAGCAGTTCTTC; v_gene: TRBV6-5; j_gene: TRBJ2-1; abundance: -; d_gene: -
CDR3aa: CASALDNQPQHF; CDR3nt: TGTGCTAGTGCCCTTGACAATCAGCCCCAGCATTTT; v_gene: TRBV12-5; j_gene: TRBJ1-5; abundance: few; d_gene: -
CDR3aa: CASSLMDRGTDTQYF; CDR3nt: TGTGCCAGCAGCTTAATGGACAGGGGCACAGATACGCAGTATTTT; v_gene: TRBV11-1; j_gene: TRBJ2-3; abundance: -; d_gene: TRBD1
CDR3aa: CASSPTRLRGNSYNEQFF; CDR3nt: TGTGCCAGCAGCCCTACCCGCCTCCGCGGAAACTCCTACAATGAGCAGTTCTTC; v_gene: TRBV7-8; j_gene: TRBJ2-1; abundance: -; d_gene: -
CDR3aa: CASRTGGQETQYF; CDR3nt: TGTGCCAGCCGAACCGGAGGCCAAGAGACCCAGTACTTC; v_gene: TRBV2; j_gene: TRBJ2-5; abundance: -; d_gene: -
CDR3aa: CASSLVAGGPYNEQFF; CDR3nt: TGTGCCAGCAGCTTGGTAGCGGGGGGGCCCTACAATGAGCAGTTCTTC; v_gene: TRBV5-5; j_gene: TRBJ2-1; abundance: -; d_gene: TRBD2
CDR3aa: CASRPTGQGAVGELFF; CDR3nt: TGTGCCAGCAGGCCTACCGGACAGGGGGCAGTCGGGGAGCTGTTTTTT; v_gene: TRBV6-2/TRBV6-3; j_gene: TRBJ2-2; abundance: -; d_gene: TRBD1
CDR3aa: CASSFGGRTDTQYF; CDR3nt: TGTGCCAGCAGCTTCGGGGGTCGCACAGATACGCAGTATTTT; v_gene: TRBV7-3; j_gene: TRBJ2-3; abundance: -; d_gene: -
CDR3aa: CASSESGETQYF; CDR3nt: TGCGCCAGCAGTGAGTCGGGAGAGACCCAGTACTTC; v_gene: TRBV10-1; j_gene: TRBJ2-5; abundance: -; d_gene: -
CDR3aa: CASSVDPLSPQGYGYTF; CDR3nt: TGTGCCAGCAGCGTAGATCCCCTTAGCCCCCAGGGCTATGGCTACACCTTC; v_gene: TRBV9; j_gene: TRBJ1-2; abundance: -; d_gene: -
CDR3aa: CASSKLAGGQNEQFF; CDR3nt: TGTGCCAGCAGCAAACTAGCGGGGGGGCAAAATGAGCAGTTCTTC; v_gene: TRBV7-9; j_gene: TRBJ2-1; abundance: -; d_gene: TRBD2
CDR3aa: CASSSSGGRYEQYF; CDR3nt: TGTGCCAGCAGCTCTAGCGGGGGGCGGTACGAGCAGTACTTC; v_gene: TRBV11-2; j_gene: TRBJ2-7; abundance: -; d_gene: TRBD2
CDR3aa: CASSLVFEDEQFF; CDR3nt: TGTGCCAGCAGTTTAGTCTTCGAGGATGAGCAGTTCTTC; v_gene: TRBV12-3/TRBV12-4; j_gene: TRBJ2-1; abundance: -; d_gene: -
CDR3aa: CASSQDNRNEKLFF; CDR3nt: TGTGCCAGCAGCCAAGATAACAGGAATGAAAAACTGTTTTTT; v_gene: TRBV3-1/TRBV3-2; j_gene: TRBJ1-4; abundance: -; d_gene: -
CDR3aa: CASSIYRDGDNEKLFF; CDR3nt: TGTGCCAGTAGTATATATCGGGACGGCGATAATGAAAAACTGTTTTTT; v_gene: TRBV19; j_gene: TRBJ1-4; abundance: -; d_gene: -
CDR3aa: CASSLWGETQYF; CDR3nt: TGTGCCAGCAGTTTATGGGGAGAGACCCAGTACTTC; v_gene: TRBV12-3/TRBV12-4; j_gene: TRBJ2-5; abundance: -; d_gene: -
CDR3aa: CASVQGSEKLFF; CDR3nt: TGTGCCAGCGTCCAGGGGAGCGAAAAACTGTTTTTT; v_gene: TRBV7-9; j_gene: TRBJ1-4; abundance: -; d_gene: -
CDR3aa: CATSRSGRGAPNEKLFF; CDR3nt: TGTGCCACCAGCAGATCGGGACGGGGGGCACCTAATGAAAAACTGTTTTTT; v_gene: TRBV15; j_gene: TRBJ1-4; abundance: -; d_gene: -
CDR3aa: CATRAGEAVGYTF; CDR3nt: TGTGCCACCCGGGCCGGGGAGGCTGTAGGCTACACCTTC; v_gene: TRBV6-6; j_gene: TRBJ1-2; abundance: -; d_gene: -
CDR3aa: CASSQDLQARAAFF; CDR3nt: TGTGCCAGCAGCCAAGATTTGCAGGCCCGCGCGGCTTTCTTT; v_gene: TRBV14; j_gene: TRBJ1-1; abundance: -; d_gene: -
CDR3aa: CASSVMDGLNTGELFF; CDR3nt: TGTGCCAGCAGCGTGATGGACGGTCTTAACACCGGGGAGCTGTTTTTT; v_gene: TRBV9; j_gene: TRBJ2-2; abundance: -; d_gene: -
CDR3aa: CASSGPGLQANYGYTF; CDR3nt: TGCGCCAGCAGCGGACCGGGACTCCAAGCTAACTATGGCTACACCTTC; v_gene: TRBV5-1; j_gene: TRBJ1-2; abundance: -; d_gene: -
CDR3aa: CASSARGGGTEAFF; CDR3nt: TGTGCCAGCAGTGCTCGGGGCGGTGGCACTGAAGCTTTCTTT; v_gene: TRBV2; j_gene: TRBJ1-1; abundance: -; d_gene: -
CDR3aa: CASSSRWTAFPAGANVLTF; CDR3nt: TGTGCCAGCAGTTCTCGGTGGACAGCCTTCCCCGCTGGGGCCAACGTCCTGACTTTC; v_gene: TRBV27; j_gene: TRBJ2-6; abundance: -; d_gene: -
CDR3aa: CSGALGETQYF; CDR3nt: TGCAGTGGGGCCCTGGGCGAGACCCAGTACTTC; v_gene: TRBV20-1; j_gene: TRBJ2-5; abundance: -; d_gene: -
CDR3aa: CASSRQGRQETQYF; CDR3nt: TGTGCCAGCAGTAGACAGGGAAGGCAAGAGACCCAGTACTTC; v_gene: TRBV7-9; j_gene: TRBJ2-5; abundance: -; d_gene: TRBD1
CDR3aa: CAWSAYARYGYTF; CDR3nt: TGTGCCTGGAGTGCCTATGCCCGGTATGGCTACACCTTC; v_gene: TRBV30; j_gene: TRBJ1-2; abundance: -; d_gene: -
CDR3aa: CASSKGLAGAQFF; CDR3nt: TGTGCCAGCAGCAAGGGACTAGCGGGAGCGCAGTTCTTC; v_gene: TRBV11-2; j_gene: TRBJ2-1; abundance: -; d_gene: TRBD2
CDR3aa: CASSRDGNNEKLFF; CDR3nt: TGTGCCAGCAGTCGGGACGGAAATAATGAAAAACTGTTTTTT; v_gene: TRBV2; j_gene: TRBJ1-4; abundance: -; d_gene: -
CDR3aa: CAWSGRGSYEQYF; CDR3nt: TGTGCCTGGAGTGGCCGGGGGAGCTACGAGCAGTACTTC; v_gene: TRBV30; j_gene: TRBJ2-7; abundance: -; d_gene: -
CDR3aa: CAWSGLAGASEQFF; CDR3nt: TGTGCCTGGAGTGGTCTAGCGGGAGCGTCTGAGCAGTTCTTC; v_gene: TRBV30; j_gene: TRBJ2-1; abundance: -; d_gene: TRBD2
CDR3aa: CAWSVLNRGQRNTIYF; CDR3nt: TGTGCCTGGAGTGTATTAAACCGCGGACAGAGAAACACCATATATTTT; v_gene: TRBV30; j_gene: TRBJ1-3; abundance: -; d_gene: -
CDR3aa: CAISESKTTNQPQHF; CDR3nt: TGTGCCATCAGTGAGTCGAAAACGACCAATCAGCCCCAGCATTTT; v_gene: TRBV10-3; j_gene: TRBJ1-5; abundance: -; d_gene: -
CDR3aa: CASSLAPRRITGELFF; CDR3nt: TGTGCCAGCAGCTTAGCGCCCAGGCGGATCACCGGGGAGCTGTTTTTT; v_gene: TRBV7-8; j_gene: TRBJ2-2; abundance: -; d_gene: -
CDR3aa: CAFSQGATDTQYF; CDR3nt: TGTGCCTTCTCACAGGGGGCGACAGATACGCAGTATTTT; v_gene: TRBV15; j_gene: TRBJ2-3; abundance: few; d_gene: TRBD1
CDR3aa: CASSYKREETQYF; CDR3nt: TGTGCCAGCAGCTATAAGCGGGAAGAGACCCAGTACTTC; v_gene: TRBV11-1; j_gene: TRBJ2-5; abundance: -; d_gene: -
CDR3aa: CASSVGLAGGQTDTQYF; CDR3nt: TGTGCCAGCAGCGTCGGACTAGCGGGGGGGCAGACAGATACGCAGTATTTT; v_gene: TRBV9; j_gene: TRBJ2-3; abundance: -; d_gene: TRBD2
CDR3aa: CASSYSNRAYEKLFF; CDR3nt: TGTGCCAGCAGTTACTCGAACAGGGCCTATGAAAAACTGTTTTTT; v_gene: TRBV6-5; j_gene: TRBJ1-4; abundance: -; d_gene: -
CDR3aa: CASSAERGAYEQFF; CDR3nt: TGTGCCAGCAGTGCAGAGCGGGGGGCGTATGAGCAGTTCTTC; v_gene: TRBV2; j_gene: TRBJ2-1; abundance: once; d_gene: TRBD2
CDR3aa: CASSVDRGHQPQHF; CDR3nt: TGTGCCAGCAGCGTGGACAGGGGACATCAGCCCCAGCATTTT; v_gene: TRBV5-5; j_gene: TRBJ1-5; abundance: -; d_gene: TRBD1
CDR3aa: CASRWSPGRGGNYGYTF; CDR3nt: TGTGCCAGTAGATGGTCCCCGGGCAGGGGGGGAAACTATGGCTACACCTTC; v_gene: TRBV19; j_gene: TRBJ1-2; abundance: -; d_gene: TRBD1
CDR3aa: CASSVEGMKRGYTF; CDR3nt: TGTGCCAGCAGCGTAGAGGGGATGAAGCGAGGCTACACCTTC; v_gene: TRBV9; j_gene: TRBJ1-2; abundance: -; d_gene: -